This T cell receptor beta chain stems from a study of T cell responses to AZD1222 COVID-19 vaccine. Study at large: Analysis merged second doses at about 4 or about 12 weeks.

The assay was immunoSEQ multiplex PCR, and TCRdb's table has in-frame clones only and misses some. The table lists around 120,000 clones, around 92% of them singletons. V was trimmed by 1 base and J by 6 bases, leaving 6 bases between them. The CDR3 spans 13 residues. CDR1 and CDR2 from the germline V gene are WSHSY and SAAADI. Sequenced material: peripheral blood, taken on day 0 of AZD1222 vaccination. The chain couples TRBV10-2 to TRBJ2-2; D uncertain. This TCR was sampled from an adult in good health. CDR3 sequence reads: CASSEFESGELFF. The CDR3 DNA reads TGCGCCAGCAGTGAGTTCGAGTCCGGGGAGCTGTTTTTT.